This T cell receptor (beta chain) is from a study of early T cells in non-severe SARS-CoV-2 infection. TCRdb redid the calling of the 5' RACE reads with MiXCR, one entry per CDR3 protein. This sample has 70,000 to 85,000 distinct CDR3 sequences, with about 12% found just once. This clonotype was found a few times. Germline V gene data show CDR1 as SQVTM and CDR2 as ANQGSEA. The CDR3 covers 11 residues. V was clipped by 4 bases and J by 7 bases, with 10 bases between them. This receptor was taken from an adult who was a healthcare worker with PCR-confirmed SARS-CoV-2 infection or an uninfected control (not recorded which). The chain carries TRBV29-1 and TRBJ1-1; D is possibly TRBD1 (5 bases). Material for sequencing was whole blood. The CDR3 DNA reads as TGCAGCGTTGTCGGGGGTGTTGAAGCTTTCTTT. Protein sequence: CSVVGGVEAFF.